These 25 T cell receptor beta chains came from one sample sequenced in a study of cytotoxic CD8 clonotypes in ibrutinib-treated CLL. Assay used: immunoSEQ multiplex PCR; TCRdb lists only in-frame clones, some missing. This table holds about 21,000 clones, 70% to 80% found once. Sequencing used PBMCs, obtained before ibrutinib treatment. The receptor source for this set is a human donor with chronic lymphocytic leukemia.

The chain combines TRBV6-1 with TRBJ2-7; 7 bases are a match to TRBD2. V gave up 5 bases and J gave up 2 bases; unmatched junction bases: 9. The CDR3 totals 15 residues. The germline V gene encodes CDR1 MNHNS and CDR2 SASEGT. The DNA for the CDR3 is TGTGCCAGCAGTCTAGAGCGGGGCTTCCCCTACGAGCAGTACTTC. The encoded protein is CASSLERGFPYEQYF.

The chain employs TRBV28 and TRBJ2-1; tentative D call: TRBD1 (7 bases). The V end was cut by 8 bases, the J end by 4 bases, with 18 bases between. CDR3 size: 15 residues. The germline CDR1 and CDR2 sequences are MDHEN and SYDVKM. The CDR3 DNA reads TGTGCCAGCGGGAGGTCGGACAGGAGATACAATGAGCAGTTCTTC. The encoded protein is CASGRSDRRYNEQFF.

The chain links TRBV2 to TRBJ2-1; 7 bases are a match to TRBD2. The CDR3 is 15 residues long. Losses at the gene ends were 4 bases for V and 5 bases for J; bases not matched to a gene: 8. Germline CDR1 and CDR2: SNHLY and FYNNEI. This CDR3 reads CASSVSSGSHNEQFF. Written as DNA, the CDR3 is TGTGCCAGCAGTGTATCTAGCGGCAGTCACAATGAGCAGTTCTTC.

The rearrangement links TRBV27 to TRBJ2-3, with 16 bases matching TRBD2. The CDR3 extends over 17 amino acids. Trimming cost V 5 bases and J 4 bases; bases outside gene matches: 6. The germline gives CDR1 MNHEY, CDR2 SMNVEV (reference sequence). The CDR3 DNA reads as TGTGCCAGCAGTCCGGGACTAGCGGGAGGGCCCGCAGATACGCAGTATTTT. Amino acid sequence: CASSPGLAGGPADTQYF.

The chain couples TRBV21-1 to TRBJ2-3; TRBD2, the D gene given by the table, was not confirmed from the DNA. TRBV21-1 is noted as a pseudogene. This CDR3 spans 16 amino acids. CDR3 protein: CASSKEGGSGTDTQYF. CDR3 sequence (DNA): TGTGCCAGCAGCAAAGAAGGCGGGAGTGGTACAGATACGCAGTATTTT.

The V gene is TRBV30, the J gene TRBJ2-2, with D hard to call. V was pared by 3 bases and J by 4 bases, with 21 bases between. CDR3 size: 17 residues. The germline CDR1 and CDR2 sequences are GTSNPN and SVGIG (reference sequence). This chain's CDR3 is CAWRMTVVGLGTGELFF. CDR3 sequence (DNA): TGTGCCTGGAGAATGACTGTAGTTGGGTTGGGCACCGGGGAGCTGTTTTTT.

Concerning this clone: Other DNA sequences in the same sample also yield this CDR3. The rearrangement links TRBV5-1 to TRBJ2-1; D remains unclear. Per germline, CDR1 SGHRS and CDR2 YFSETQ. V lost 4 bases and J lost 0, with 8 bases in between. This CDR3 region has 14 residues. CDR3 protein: CASSPDGSYNEQFF. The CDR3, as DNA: TGCGCCAGCAGCCCCGACGGCTCCTACAATGAGCAGTTCTTC. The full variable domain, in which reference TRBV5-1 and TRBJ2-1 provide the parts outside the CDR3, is KAGVTQTPRYLIKTRGQQVTLSCSPISGHRSVSWYQQTPGQGLQFLFEYFSETQRNKGNFPGRFSGRQFSNSRSEMNVSTLELGDSALYLCASSPDGSYNEQFFGPGTRLTVL.

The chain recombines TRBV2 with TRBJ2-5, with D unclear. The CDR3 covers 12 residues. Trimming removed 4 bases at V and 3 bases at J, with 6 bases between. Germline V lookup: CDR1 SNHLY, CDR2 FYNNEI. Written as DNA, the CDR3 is TGTGCCAGCAGTGCAACGGAAGAGACCCAGTACTTC. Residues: CASSATEETQYF.

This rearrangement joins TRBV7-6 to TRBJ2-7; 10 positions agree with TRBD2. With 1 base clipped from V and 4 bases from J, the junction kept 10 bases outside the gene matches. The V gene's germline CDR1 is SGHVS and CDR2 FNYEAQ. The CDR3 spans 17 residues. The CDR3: CASSLGLAGASFYEQYF. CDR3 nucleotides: TGTGCCAGCAGCTTAGGCCTAGCGGGAGCGTCCTTTTACGAGCAGTACTTC. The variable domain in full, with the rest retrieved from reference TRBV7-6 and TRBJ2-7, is GAGVSQSPRYKVTKRGQDVALRCDPISGHVSLYWYRQALGQGPEFLTYFNYEAQQDKSGLPNDRFSAERPEGSISTLTIQRTEQRDSAMYRCASSLGLAGASFYEQYFGPGTRLTVT.

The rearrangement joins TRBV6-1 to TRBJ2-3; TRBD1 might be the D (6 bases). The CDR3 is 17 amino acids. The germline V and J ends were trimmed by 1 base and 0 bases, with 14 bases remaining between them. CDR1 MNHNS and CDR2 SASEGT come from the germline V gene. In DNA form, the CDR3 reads TGTGCCAGCAGTGAAGTTAGACGGACAGAGAGCACAGATACGCAGTATTTT. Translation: CASSEVRRTESTDTQYF.

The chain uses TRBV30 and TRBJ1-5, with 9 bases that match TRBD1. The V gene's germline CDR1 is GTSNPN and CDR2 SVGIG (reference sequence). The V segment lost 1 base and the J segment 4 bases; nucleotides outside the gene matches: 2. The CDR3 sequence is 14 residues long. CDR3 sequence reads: CAWSAGTGNQPQHF. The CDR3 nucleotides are TGTGCCTGGAGTGCCGGGACAGGGAATCAGCCCCAGCATTTT.

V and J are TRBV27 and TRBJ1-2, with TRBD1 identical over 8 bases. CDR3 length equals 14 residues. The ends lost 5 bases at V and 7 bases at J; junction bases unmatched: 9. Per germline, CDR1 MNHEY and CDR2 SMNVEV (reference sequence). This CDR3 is CASSEDRGGTGYTF. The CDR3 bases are TGTGCCAGCAGTGAAGACAGGGGAGGGACTGGCTACACCTTC.

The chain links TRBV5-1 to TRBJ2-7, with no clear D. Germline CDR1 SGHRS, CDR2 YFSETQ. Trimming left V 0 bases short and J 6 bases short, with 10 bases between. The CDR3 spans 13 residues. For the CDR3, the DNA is TGCGCCAGCAGCTTGGCTGGAAGCCCCGAGCAGTACTTC. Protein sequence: CASSLAGSPEQYF.

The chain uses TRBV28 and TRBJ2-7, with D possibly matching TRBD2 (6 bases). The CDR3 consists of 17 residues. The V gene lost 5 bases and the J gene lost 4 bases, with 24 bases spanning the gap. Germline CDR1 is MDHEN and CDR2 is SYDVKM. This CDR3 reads CASSLPPWGVRSYEQYF. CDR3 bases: TGTGCCAGCAGTCTCCCTCCCTGGGGGGTCAGATCGTACGAGCAGTACTTC.

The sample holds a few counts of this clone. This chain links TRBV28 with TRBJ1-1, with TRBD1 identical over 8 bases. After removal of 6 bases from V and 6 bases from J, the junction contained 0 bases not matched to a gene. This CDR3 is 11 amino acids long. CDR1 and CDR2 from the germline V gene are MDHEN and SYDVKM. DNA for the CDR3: TGTGCCAGCAGACAGGGGGCTGAAGCTTTCTTT. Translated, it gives CASRQGAEAFF.

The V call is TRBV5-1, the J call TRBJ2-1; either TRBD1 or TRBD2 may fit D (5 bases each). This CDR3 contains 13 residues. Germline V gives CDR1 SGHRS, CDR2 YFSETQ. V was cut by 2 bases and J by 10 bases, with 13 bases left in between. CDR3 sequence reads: CASSFGTPGEQFF. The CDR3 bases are TGCGCCAGCAGCTTCGGGACCCCGGGCGAGCAGTTCTTC.

The chain's CDR3 is CACRAGLAGGGDNEQFF. The CDR3 nucleotides are TGTGCCTGCCGGGCCGGACTAGCGGGAGGGGGCGACAATGAGCAGTTCTTC. The chain has TRBV30 and TRBJ2-1, with 15 bases identical to TRBD2. V lost 6 bases, J lost 5 bases, and 11 bases stayed unmatched. CDR1 is GTSNPN, CDR2 SVGIG, per germline (reference sequence). This CDR3 contains 17 residues.

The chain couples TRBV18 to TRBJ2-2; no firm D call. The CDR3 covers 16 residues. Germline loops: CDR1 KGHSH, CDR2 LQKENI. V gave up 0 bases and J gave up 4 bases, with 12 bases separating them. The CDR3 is CASSPPEWYRTGELFF. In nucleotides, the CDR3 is TGTGCCAGCTCACCACCTGAGTGGTATCGCACCGGGGAGCTGTTTTTT.

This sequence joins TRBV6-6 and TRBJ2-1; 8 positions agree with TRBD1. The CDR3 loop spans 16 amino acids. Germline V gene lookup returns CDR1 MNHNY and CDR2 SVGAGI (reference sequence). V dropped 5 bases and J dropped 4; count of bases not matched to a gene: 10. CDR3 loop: CASSRTGQAVYNEQFF. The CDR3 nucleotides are TGTGCCAGCAGTCGCACGGGACAGGCTGTTTACAATGAGCAGTTCTTC.

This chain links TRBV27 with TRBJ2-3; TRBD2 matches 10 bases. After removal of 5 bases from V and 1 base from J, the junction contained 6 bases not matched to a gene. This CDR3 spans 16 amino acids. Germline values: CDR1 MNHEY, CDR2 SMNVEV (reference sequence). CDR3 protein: CASSSRTSGGTDTQYF. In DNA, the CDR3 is TGTGCCAGCAGTAGCCGGACTAGCGGAGGCACAGATACGCAGTATTTT.

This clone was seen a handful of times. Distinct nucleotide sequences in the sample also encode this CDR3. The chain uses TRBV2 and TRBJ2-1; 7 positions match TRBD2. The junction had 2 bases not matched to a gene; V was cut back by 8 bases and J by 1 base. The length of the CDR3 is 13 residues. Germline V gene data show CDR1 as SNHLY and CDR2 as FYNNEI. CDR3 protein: CASGRESYNEQFF. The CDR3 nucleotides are TGTGCCAGCGGGCGGGAGTCCTACAATGAGCAGTTCTTC.

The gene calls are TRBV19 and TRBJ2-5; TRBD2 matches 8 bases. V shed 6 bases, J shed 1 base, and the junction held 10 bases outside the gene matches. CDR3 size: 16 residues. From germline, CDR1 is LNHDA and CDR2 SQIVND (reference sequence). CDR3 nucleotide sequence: TGTGCCAGTAGACCCCGGGGGGGCGGCCGCCAAGAGACCCAGTACTTC. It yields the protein CASRPRGGGRQETQYF.

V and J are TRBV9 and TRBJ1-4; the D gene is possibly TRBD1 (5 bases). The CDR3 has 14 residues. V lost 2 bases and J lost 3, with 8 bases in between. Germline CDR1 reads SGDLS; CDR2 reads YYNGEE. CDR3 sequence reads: CASSVLGANEKLFF. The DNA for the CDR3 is TGTGCCAGCAGCGTTTTAGGGGCTAATGAAAAACTGTTTTTT.

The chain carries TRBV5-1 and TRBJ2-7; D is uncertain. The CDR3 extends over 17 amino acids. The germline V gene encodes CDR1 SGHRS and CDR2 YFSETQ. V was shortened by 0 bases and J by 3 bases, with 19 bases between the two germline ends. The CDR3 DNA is TGCGCCAGCAGCTTGGGGGGATCTGTCGTTTCGGTCTACGAGCAGTACTTC. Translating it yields CASSLGGSVVSVYEQYF.

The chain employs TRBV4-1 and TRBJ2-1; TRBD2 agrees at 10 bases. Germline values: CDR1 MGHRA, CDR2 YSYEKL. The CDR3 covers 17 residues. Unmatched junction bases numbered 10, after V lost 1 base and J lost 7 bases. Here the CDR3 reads CASSQGFSSGGPNEQFF. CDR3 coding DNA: TGCGCCAGCAGCCAAGGATTCTCTAGCGGGGGCCCAAATGAGCAGTTCTTC.